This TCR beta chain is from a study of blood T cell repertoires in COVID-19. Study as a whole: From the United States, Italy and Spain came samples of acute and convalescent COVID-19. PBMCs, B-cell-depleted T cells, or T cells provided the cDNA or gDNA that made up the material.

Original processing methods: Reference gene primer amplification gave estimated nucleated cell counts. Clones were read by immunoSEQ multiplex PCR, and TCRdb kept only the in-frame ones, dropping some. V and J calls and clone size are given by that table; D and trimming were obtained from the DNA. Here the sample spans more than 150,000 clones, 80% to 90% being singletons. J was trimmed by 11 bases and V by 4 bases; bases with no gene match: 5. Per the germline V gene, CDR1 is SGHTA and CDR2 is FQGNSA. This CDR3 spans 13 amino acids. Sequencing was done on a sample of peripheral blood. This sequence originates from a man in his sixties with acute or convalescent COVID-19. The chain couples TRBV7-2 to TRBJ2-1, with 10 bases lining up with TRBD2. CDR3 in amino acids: CASSWASGSKQFF. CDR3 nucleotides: TGTGCCAGCAGCTGGGCTAGCGGGAGTAAGCAGTTCTTC.